Listed below are T cell receptor delta chains from one sample, sequenced in a study of Vδ1+ human thymocytes. TCRdb re-called clones from the multiplex PCR reads via CATT. Of around 56,000 delta-chain clones in the sample, about 15% were seen once. Sequenced material: Vdelta1+ gamma-delta thymocytes from the thymus. These receptors were taken from a girl under three years old who had congenital heart surgery. Each CDR3 is given with its conserved first and last residue. The order of the fields is D gene, CDR3 length, V gene, clone size, J gene, CDR3 protein, CDR3 DNA. A D gene is named only where the DNA matches it firmly. Some rows mark clone size as missing; the rest say once, few, many or name a class of expanded clone.

d_gene: NA; len: 14; v_gene: TRDV1; abundance: few; j_gene: TRDJ1; CDR3aa: CALGSRAPLRKLIF; CDR3nt: TGTGCTCTTGGGTCCCGAGCCCCGCTTCGGAAACTCATCTTT
d_gene: NA; len: 16; v_gene: TRDV1; abundance: few; j_gene: TRDJ1; CDR3aa: CALGELEGSRADKLIF; CDR3nt: TGTGCTCTTGGGGAACTAGAGGGGTCAAGGGCCGATAAACTCATCTTT
d_gene: TRDD3; len: 20; v_gene: TRDV1; abundance: few; j_gene: TRDJ1; CDR3aa: CALGVRRSIDWGIPTDKLIF; CDR3nt: TGTGCTCTTGGGGTTCGTAGATCTATCGACTGGGGGATACCGACCGATAAACTCATCTTT
d_gene: TRDD3; len: 22; v_gene: TRDV1; abundance: few; j_gene: TRDJ1; CDR3aa: CALGTIRFGTGGRVPHTDKLIF; CDR3nt: TGTGCTCTTGGGACTATACGTTTCGGGACTGGGGGCCGCGTACCACACACCGATAAACTCATCTTT
d_gene: TRDD3; len: 19; v_gene: TRDV1; abundance: NA; j_gene: TRDJ1; CDR3aa: CALGDPGPIWGIGSTKLIF; CDR3nt: TGTGCTCTTGGGGACCCTGGGCCCATCTGGGGGATAGGTTCCACTAAACTCATCTTT
d_gene: TRDD2; len: 22; v_gene: TRDV1; abundance: few; j_gene: TRDJ1; CDR3aa: CALGEVWPSYPPGVPYTDKLIF; CDR3nt: TGTGCTCTTGGGGAAGTATGGCCTTCCTACCCACCTGGGGTTCCGTACACCGATAAACTCATCTTT
d_gene: NA; len: 17; v_gene: TRDV1; abundance: NA; j_gene: TRDJ1; CDR3aa: CALGEVLRASYTDKLIF; CDR3nt: TGTGCTCTTGGGGAAGTCCTACGAGCCTCGTACACCGATAAACTCATCTTT
d_gene: NA; len: 17; v_gene: TRDV1; abundance: NA; j_gene: TRDJ1; CDR3aa: CALGELAYRGFTDKLIF; CDR3nt: TGTGCTCTTGGGGAACTAGCCTATCGGGGATTCACCGATAAACTCATCTTT
d_gene: NA; len: 21; v_gene: TRDV1; abundance: few; j_gene: TRDJ1; CDR3aa: CALGELPPSGRRWEYTDKLIF; CDR3nt: TGTGCTCTTGGGGAACTTCCCCCATCTGGTCGTCGCTGGGAGTACACCGATAAACTCATCTTT
d_gene: TRDD3; len: 17; v_gene: TRDV1; abundance: NA; j_gene: TRDJ1; CDR3aa: CALGTSGDTRTVDKLIF; CDR3nt: TGTGCTCTTGGGACCTCTGGGGATACGCGAACAGTCGATAAACTCATCTTT
d_gene: TRDD3; len: 18; v_gene: TRDV1; abundance: NA; j_gene: TRDJ1; CDR3aa: CALGGRKSGGFITDKLIF; CDR3nt: TGTGCTCTTGGGGGAAGGAAATCTGGGGGATTTATCACCGATAAACTCATCTTT
d_gene: TRDD3; len: 14; v_gene: TRDV2; abundance: few; j_gene: TRDJ1; CDR3aa: CARVYWGSADKLIF; CDR3nt: TGTGCCCGTGTCTACTGGGGTTCGGCCGATAAACTCATCTTT
d_gene: TRDD3; len: 21; v_gene: TRDV1; abundance: NA; j_gene: TRDJ1; CDR3aa: CALGELLNFPTGGYATDKLIF; CDR3nt: TGTGCTCTTGGGGAACTTCTCAATTTTCCTACTGGGGGATACGCCACCGATAAACTCATCTTT
d_gene: NA; len: 17; v_gene: TRDV1; abundance: NA; j_gene: TRDJ1; CDR3aa: CALGGCSTYCYTDKLIF; CDR3nt: TGTGCTCTTGGGGGGTGCTCGACTTATTGTTACACCGATAAACTCATCTTT
d_gene: TRDD3; len: 18; v_gene: TRDV1; abundance: few; j_gene: TRDJ1; CDR3aa: CALGELLGDTSFTDKLIF; CDR3nt: TGTGCTCTTGGGGAGCTACTGGGGGATACGTCGTTCACCGATAAACTCATCTTT
d_gene: NA; len: 15; v_gene: TRDV1; abundance: NA; j_gene: TRDJ1; CDR3aa: CALGDPFLNTDKLIF; CDR3nt: TGTGCTCTTGGGGATCCGTTCCTAAACACCGATAAACTCATCTTT
d_gene: TRDD3; len: 24; v_gene: TRDV1; abundance: NA; j_gene: TRDJ1; CDR3aa: CALGERRFPVPPLLGDTATDKLIF; CDR3nt: TGTGCTCTTGGGGAACGAAGATTTCCCGTACCCCCTCTGCTGGGGGATACGGCGACCGATAAACTCATCTTT
d_gene: TRDD3; len: 19; v_gene: TRDV1; abundance: few; j_gene: TRDJ1; CDR3aa: CALGELRPLLGMYTDKLIF; CDR3nt: TGTGCTCTTGGGGAACTAAGGCCCTTACTGGGGATGTACACCGATAAACTCATCTTT
d_gene: NA; len: 17; v_gene: TRDV1; abundance: NA; j_gene: TRDJ1; CDR3aa: CALGGHPSAVYTDKLIF; CDR3nt: TGTGCTCTTGGGGGACACCCTTCCGCGGTCTACACCGATAAACTCATCTTT
d_gene: TRDD3; len: 20; v_gene: TRDV1; abundance: few; j_gene: TRDJ1; CDR3aa: CALGGRPYPLLGDHAAKLIF; CDR3nt: TGTGCTCTTGGGGGCCGACCTTACCCTTTACTGGGGGATCACGCAGCGAAACTCATCTTT
d_gene: NA; len: 24; v_gene: TRDV1; abundance: NA; j_gene: TRDJ1; CDR3aa: CALGELPIFLSPRGLPVITDKLIF; CDR3nt: TGTGCTCTTGGGGAACTACCGATCTTCCTTTCGCCAAGGGGGCTCCCGGTGATCACCGATAAACTCATCTTT
d_gene: TRDD3; len: 20; v_gene: TRDV1; abundance: few; j_gene: TRDJ1; CDR3aa: CALGVPWGGTGGYASDKLIF; CDR3nt: TGTGCTCTTGGTGTTCCCTGGGGAGGTACTGGGGGATACGCAAGCGATAAACTCATCTTT
d_gene: NA; len: 25; v_gene: TRDV1; abundance: NA; j_gene: TRDJ1; CDR3aa: CALGGPFLRDVGGDTVRPYTDKLIF; CDR3nt: TGTGCTCTTGGGGGTCCCTTCCTACGGGACGTAGGAGGGGATACGGTGAGGCCATACACCGATAAACTCATCTTT
d_gene: NA; len: 16; v_gene: TRDV1; abundance: few; j_gene: TRDJ1; CDR3aa: CALGDETYGVGAKLIF; CDR3nt: TGTGCTCTTGGGGACGAAACCTACGGGGTGGGGGCTAAACTCATCTTT
d_gene: NA; len: 17; v_gene: TRDV2; abundance: few; j_gene: TRDJ1; CDR3aa: CACDTGSGGSYTDKLIF; CDR3nt: TGTGCCTGTGACACCGGTTCCGGGGGGTCATACACCGATAAACTCATCTTT
d_gene: TRDD3; len: 24; v_gene: TRDV1; abundance: NA; j_gene: TRDJ1; CDR3aa: CALGEHSNGPGAGGPLDYTDKLIF; CDR3nt: TGTGCCCTTGGGGAACACTCAAACGGACCTGGGGCTGGGGGCCCCCTCGACTACACCGATAAACTCATCTTT
d_gene: TRDD3; len: 20; v_gene: TRDV1; abundance: NA; j_gene: TRDJ1; CDR3aa: CALGELQLLYWGILSDKLIF; CDR3nt: TGTGCTCTTGGGGAACTCCAACTTCTCTACTGGGGGATACTATCCGATAAACTCATCTTT
d_gene: NA; len: 17; v_gene: TRDV1; abundance: NA; j_gene: TRDJ1; CDR3aa: CALGGCLRESKTDKLIF; CDR3nt: TGTGCTCTTGGGGGTTGTCTGAGGGAGTCCAAGACCGATAAACTCATCTTT
d_gene: TRDD3; len: 24; v_gene: TRAV29/DV5; abundance: few; j_gene: TRDJ1; CDR3aa: CAASAAKFLRLYWGIRGYTDKLIF; CDR3nt: TGTGCAGCAAGCGCAGCAAAGTTCCTCCGGTTATACTGGGGGATACGGGGGTACACCGATAAACTCATCTTT
d_gene: NA; len: 19; v_gene: TRDV1; abundance: NA; j_gene: TRDJ1; CDR3aa: CALGGRDALIPRYTDKLIF; CDR3nt: TGTGCTCTTGGGGGCCGGGATGCCCTGATTCCCCGTTACACCGATAAACTCATCTTT
d_gene: TRDD3; len: 22; v_gene: TRDV1; abundance: NA; j_gene: TRDJ1; CDR3aa: CALGELVQTGGTRPTYTDKLIF; CDR3nt: TGTGCTCTTGGGGAACTAGTCCAAACTGGGGGAACACGACCAACGTACACCGATAAACTCATCTTT
d_gene: TRDD3; len: 18; v_gene: TRDV1; abundance: NA; j_gene: TRDJ1; CDR3aa: CALRVLLGDPMNTDKLIF; CDR3nt: TGTGCTCTTAGGGTTCTACTGGGGGATCCGATGAACACCGATAAACTCATCTTT
d_gene: NA; len: 13; v_gene: TRDV1; abundance: NA; j_gene: TRDJ1; CDR3aa: CALHGGLVDKLIF; CDR3nt: TGTGCTCTCCACGGGGGACTGGTTGATAAACTCATCTTT
d_gene: TRDD3; len: 23; v_gene: TRDV1; abundance: NA; j_gene: TRDJ1; CDR3aa: CALGSSRGAFPRTGGAYTDKLIF; CDR3nt: TGTGCTCTTGGGTCCTCAAGGGGGGCCTTCCCCCGTACTGGGGGAGCCTACACCGATAAACTCATCTTT
d_gene: NA; len: 12; v_gene: TRDV1; abundance: NA; j_gene: TRDJ1; CDR3aa: CALGERTDKLIF; CDR3nt: TGTGCTCTTGGGGAACGAACCGATAAACTCATCTTT
d_gene: NA; len: 22; v_gene: TRDV1; abundance: NA; j_gene: TRDJ1; CDR3aa: CALESYLPRGTGGYPYTDKLIF; CDR3nt: TGTGCTCTTGAGTCCTACCTTCCTAGGGGGACTGGGGGCTACCCGTACACCGATAAACTCATCTTT
d_gene: NA; len: 23; v_gene: TRDV1; abundance: NA; j_gene: TRDJ1; CDR3aa: CALGGSFLRRGIRSEEYTDKLIF; CDR3nt: TGTGCTCTTGGGGGGTCCTTCCTACGGCGGGGGATAAGGTCCGAGGAGTACACCGATAAACTCATCTTT
d_gene: NA; len: 21; v_gene: TRDV1; abundance: NA; j_gene: TRDJ1; CDR3aa: CALGDRSFPRDGTVRGDKLIF; CDR3nt: TGTGCTCTTGGGGACCGATCCTTCCCCCGAGACGGTACTGTAAGGGGCGATAAACTCATCTTT
d_gene: TRDD3; len: 17; v_gene: TRDV1; abundance: few; j_gene: TRDJ1; CDR3aa: CALGECPGGPYTDKLIF; CDR3nt: TGTGCTCTTGGGGAATGCCCTGGGGGACCGTACACCGATAAACTCATCTTT
d_gene: TRDD3; len: 16; v_gene: TRDV1; abundance: few; j_gene: TRDJ1; CDR3aa: CALGGSGGYATDKLIF; CDR3nt: TGTGCTCTTGGCGGCAGTGGGGGATACGCCACCGATAAACTCATCTTT
d_gene: TRDD3; len: 20; v_gene: TRDV1; abundance: NA; j_gene: TRDJ1; CDR3aa: CALGELLSPRPGGYADKLIF; CDR3nt: TGTGCTCTTGGGGAACTTCTCTCCCCGCGCCCTGGGGGATACGCCGATAAACTCATCTTT
d_gene: NA; len: 14; v_gene: TRDV1; abundance: few; j_gene: TRDJ1; CDR3aa: CALGDYGLGMELIF; CDR3nt: TGTGCTCTTGGGGACTACGGACTGGGTATGGAACTCATCTTT
d_gene: NA; len: 10; v_gene: TRDV1; abundance: NA; j_gene: TRDJ1; CDR3aa: CALGEDKLIF; CDR3nt: TGTGCTCTTGGGGAAGATAAACTCATCTTT